Listed below are T cell receptor beta chains from one sample, sequenced in a study of identical twins. A single record per CDR3 protein comes from TCRdb applying MiXCR to the 5' RACE reads. The sample lists hundreds of thousands of distinct CDR3 sequences, 6.5% to 9.5% occurring once. This sample was shared with a second study, whose subject was yellow fever vaccine responses in identical twins.

Sequenced: memory (CD45RO+) T cells sorted from blood. These receptors originate from a woman between 18 and 29 years old in good health. The CDR3 runs from the conserved cysteine through the conserved F or W. A D gene is named only where the DNA matches it firmly. Size is stated for part of the rows, as once, few or many counts, or as a class when the clone is expanded.

CDR3aa	CDR3nt	abundance	v_gene	d_gene	j_gene
CSAFSPSGGNNEQFF	TGCAGTGCCTTCTCCCCTAGCGGGGGAAACAATGAGCAGTTCTTC	few	TRBV20-1	TRBD2	TRBJ2-1
CASSLASQGGNEQFF	TGTGCCAGCAGTTTAGCTTCACAGGGAGGGAATGAGCAGTTCTTC	many	TRBV28	.	TRBJ2-1
CASSPSPGQGALNTGELFF	TGTGCCAGCAGCCCCTCCCCGGGACAGGGTGCTCTGAACACCGGGGAGCTGTTTTTT	.	TRBV6-1	TRBD1	TRBJ2-2
CASRTRGETSNQPQHF	TGTGCCAGCAGGACCCGAGGGGAGACTAGCAATCAGCCCCAGCATTTT	few	TRBV28	.	TRBJ1-5
CASSQEFRRTNEKLFF	TGCGCCAGCAGCCAAGAGTTCCGGAGAACTAATGAAAAACTGTTTTTT	many	TRBV4-1	.	TRBJ1-4
CATGGLAQTQYF	TGTGCCACCGGAGGACTGGCCCAGACCCAGTACTTC	.	TRBV27	.	TRBJ2-5
CASAYLLTDTQYF	TGTGCCAGCGCATACCTCTTAACAGATACGCAGTATTTT	many	TRBV7-3	.	TRBJ2-3
CASSQDPSASGELFF	TGTGCCAGCAGCCAAGATCCCAGCGCCTCCGGGGAGCTGTTTTTT	few	TRBV4-2	.	TRBJ2-2
CASSVSGRGTDTQYF	TGTGCCAGCAGTGTAAGCGGGAGGGGCACAGATACGCAGTATTTT	few	TRBV27	TRBD2	TRBJ2-3
CASSQTGGFAFF	TGTGCCAGCAGCCAAACAGGGGGATTCGCTTTCTTT	.	TRBV3-1	TRBD1	TRBJ1-1
CASSAGDPHDETQYF	TGTGCCAGCAGTGCCGGGGACCCCCACGACGAGACCCAGTACTTC	few	TRBV28	.	TRBJ2-5
CASSSTYEQYF	TGTGCCAGCAGTTCAACCTACGAGCAGTACTTC	many	TRBV28	.	TRBJ2-7
CASSDRADTEAFF	TGTGCCAGCAGCGACAGGGCCGACACTGAAGCTTTCTTT	many	TRBV3-1	TRBD1	TRBJ1-1
CASSSTGGPYNEQFF	TGTGCCAGCAGTTCGACAGGGGGCCCCTACAATGAGCAGTTCTTC	.	TRBV12-3/TRBV12-4	TRBD1	TRBJ2-1
CSVGGGEGTEAFF	TGCAGCGTTGGTGGCGGGGAGGGAACTGAAGCTTTCTTT	many	TRBV29-1	.	TRBJ1-1
CASKPKADRYTSYNEQFF	TGTGCCAGCAAACCGAAGGCCGACAGATATACCTCCTACAATGAGCAGTTCTTC	.	TRBV11-1	.	TRBJ2-1
CASSPRTGGYNEQFF	TGTGCCAGCAGTCCTCGGACAGGGGGCTACAATGAGCAGTTCTTC	many	TRBV12-3/TRBV12-4	TRBD1	TRBJ2-1
CASSPQGGYGYTF	TGTGCCAGCAGCCCCCAAGGGGGTTATGGCTACACCTTC	many	TRBV11-2	.	TRBJ1-2
CASRSGTAYGYTF	TGTGCCAGCCGATCCGGGACAGCCTATGGCTACACCTTC	few	TRBV28	TRBD1	TRBJ1-2
CASSLGGQDSGNTIYF	TGTGCCAGCAGCTTAGGGGGACAGGACTCTGGAAACACCATATATTTT	.	TRBV7-6	TRBD1	TRBJ1-3
CASSEGRGPNTGELFF	TGTGCCAGCAGTGAAGGGAGGGGGCCGAACACCGGGGAGCTGTTTTTT	few	TRBV2	.	TRBJ2-2
CASRYTSGSPFF	TGTGCCAGCAGGTATACTAGCGGGAGTCCGTTCTTC	few	TRBV2	TRBD2	TRBJ2-1
CSALGRGEQFF	TGCAGTGCTCTAGGGAGGGGTGAGCAGTTCTTC	.	TRBV20-1	TRBD2	TRBJ2-1
CSARVGRGNTEAFF	TGCAGTGCTAGAGTGGGCAGGGGGAACACTGAAGCTTTCTTT	few	TRBV20-1	.	TRBJ1-1
CASRPDRVDSYNEQFF	TGTGCCAGCAGGCCAGACAGGGTGGACTCCTACAATGAGCAGTTCTTC	many	TRBV6-2/TRBV6-3	TRBD1	TRBJ2-1
CASRTGGASGELFF	TGTGCCAGCAGAACAGGGGGCGCGTCCGGGGAGCTGTTTTTT	many	TRBV14	TRBD1	TRBJ2-2
CASSLEGLASAVDTQYF	TGCGCCAGCAGCTTGGAGGGGTTGGCTAGCGCGGTAGATACGCAGTATTTT	many	TRBV5-1	.	TRBJ2-3
CASSPIASGGFSDTQYF	TGCGCCAGCAGCCCGATCGCTAGCGGGGGTTTTTCAGATACGCAGTATTTT	.	TRBV5-1	TRBD2	TRBJ2-3
CASSTDTDTQYF	TGTGCCAGCAGCACCGATACAGATACGCAGTATTTT	.	TRBV9	.	TRBJ2-3
CSARTTTGELFF	TGCAGTGCTCGGACTACAACCGGGGAGCTGTTTTTT	.	TRBV20-1	.	TRBJ2-2
CAISRQGEAYEQYF	TGTGCCATCAGTAGACAGGGGGAAGCCTACGAGCAGTACTTC	.	TRBV10-3	TRBD1	TRBJ2-7
CSVDGSGYNEQFF	TGCAGCGTTGATGGTAGCGGCTACAATGAGCAGTTCTTC	many	TRBV29-1	.	TRBJ2-1
CASSLRTSGAGGTGELFF	TGTGCCAGCAGCTTACGGACTAGCGGGGCCGGGGGCACCGGGGAGCTGTTTTTT	many	TRBV11-2	TRBD2	TRBJ2-2
CASSAPGLATEQYF	TGTGCCAGCAGCGCACCGGGACTAGCGACGGAGCAGTACTTC	many	TRBV9	TRBD2	TRBJ2-7
CASSQEGLVAYNEQFF	TGTGCCAGCAGCCAAGAGGGTCTAGTAGCCTACAATGAGCAGTTCTTC	many	TRBV3-1	.	TRBJ2-1
CSARGGPGGYNEQFF	TGCAGTGCTAGAGGGGGCCCCGGGGGCTACAATGAGCAGTTCTTC	few	TRBV20-1	.	TRBJ2-1
CATSREGTGKETQYF	TGTGCCACCAGCAGAGAAGGAACAGGGAAGGAGACCCAGTACTTC	many	TRBV15	.	TRBJ2-5
CASSLVAGGTQETQYF	TGCGCCAGCAGCTTGGTGGCGGGGGGAACCCAAGAGACCCAGTACTTC	many	TRBV5-1	TRBD2	TRBJ2-5
CASSLVDRGGNEQFF	TGTGCCAGCAGCCTCGTCGACAGGGGCGGCAATGAGCAGTTCTTC	many	TRBV7-6	TRBD1	TRBJ2-1
CASSQEARSPLHF	TGTGCCAGCAGCCAAGAAGCGCGGTCACCCCTCCACTTT	few	TRBV3-1	.	TRBJ1-6
CSALPGQVKSGPDTF	TGCAGTGCCTTACCGGGACAGGTTAAGTCGGGGCCCGACACCTTC	.	TRBV20-1	TRBD1	TRBJ1-2
CAISESTSGGIENEQFF	TGTGCCATCAGTGAGTCGACTAGCGGGGGAATCGAAAATGAGCAGTTCTTC	many	TRBV10-3	TRBD2	TRBJ2-1
CASSLHWALGETQYF	TGCGCCAGCAGCCTACATTGGGCTCTGGGGGAGACCCAGTACTTC	few	TRBV4-1	.	TRBJ2-5
CASSSRLAGGPINEQFF	TGTGCCAGCAGCTCGCGACTAGCGGGGGGGCCGATAAATGAGCAGTTCTTC	few	TRBV7-2	TRBD2	TRBJ2-1
CASSPLGGPQYF	TGCGCCAGCAGCCCCCTCGGGGGTCCGCAGTATTTT	many	TRBV10-2	.	TRBJ2-3
CASSAGTAGNSPLHF	TGCGCCAGCAGCGCAGGGACGGCGGGTAATTCACCCCTCCACTTT	.	TRBV5-1	.	TRBJ1-6
CASVRGSDSPLHF	TGTGCCAGCGTCCGGGGGTCGGATTCACCCCTCCACTTT	.	TRBV2	.	TRBJ1-6
CASSQVQGVSNQPQHF	TGCGCCAGCAGCCAAGTCCAGGGTGTAAGCAATCAGCCCCAGCATTTT	.	TRBV4-1	.	TRBJ1-5
CASSVEGDTQYF	TGTGCCAGCAGCGTCGAGGGGGATACGCAGTATTTT	.	TRBV11-2	.	TRBJ2-3
CASSPSGPYEQYF	TGTGCCAGCAGCCCCTCAGGACCCTACGAGCAGTACTTC	few	TRBV6-6	.	TRBJ2-7
CASSLRTSGTSTDTQYF	TGTGCCAGCAGCCTACGGACTAGCGGGACCAGCACAGATACGCAGTATTTT	few	TRBV3-1	TRBD2	TRBJ2-3
CASSEVQREDTQYF	TGTGCCAGCAGTGAAGTTCAGCGGGAAGATACGCAGTATTTT	few	TRBV2	TRBD2	TRBJ2-3
CSASFPGLAAYEQYF	TGCAGTGCTAGCTTTCCGGGACTAGCGGCCTACGAGCAGTACTTC	many	TRBV20-1	TRBD2	TRBJ2-7
CASAGQGITGNTIYF	TGCGCCAGCGCAGGGCAGGGTATCACTGGAAACACCATATATTTT	few	TRBV4-1	.	TRBJ1-3
CASSFGDRGEAFF	TGTGCCAGCAGCTTTGGGGACAGGGGTGAAGCTTTCTTT	many	TRBV11-2	TRBD1	TRBJ1-1
CASRPPYSGVPDTQYF	TGTGCCAGCAGACCACCATATAGCGGGGTGCCAGATACGCAGTATTTT	many	TRBV27	TRBD2	TRBJ2-3
CASGTSGLNEQFF	TGTGCCAGCGGGACTAGCGGGTTAAATGAGCAGTTCTTC	many	TRBV7-6	TRBD2	TRBJ2-1